This TCR beta chain originates from a study of patients and donors after allogeneic stem cell transplantation. In TCRdb, the RT-PCR reads were re-called with MiXCR into one record per CDR3 protein. Among a few hundred thousand distinct CDR3 sequences listed, less than 15% were seen once. Trimming stripped 0 bases from V and 3 bases from J, with 9 bases between. Germline values: CDR1 SGHRS, CDR2 YFSETQ. This CDR3 region has 14 residues. At least ten counts were recorded for this clonotype. The chain has TRBV5-1 and TRBJ1-1; maybe TRBD1 (5 bases). The sequencing sample was made of blood, either unsorted or a sorted T cell fraction (not recorded which). This TCR was recovered from a human donor who was either an allogeneic HSCT recipient or a stem cell or donor lymphocyte infusion donor (not recorded which). It is not recorded whose cells these are; they may come from a transplant donor. The CDR3 DNA sequence: TGCGCCAGCAGCTTGGAGGGGCGGGACACTGAAGCTTTCTTT. It encodes CASSLEGRDTEAFF.